One sample yielded the 23 T cell receptor beta chains listed below, sequenced in a study of early T cells in non-severe SARS-CoV-2 infection. A single record per CDR3 protein comes from TCRdb applying MiXCR to the 5' RACE reads. The repertoire holds over 20,000 distinct CDR3 sequences, with around 5% as singletons. The sample taken for sequencing was whole blood. These receptors were taken from an adult who was a healthcare worker with PCR-confirmed SARS-CoV-2 infection or an uninfected control (not recorded which).

Ten or more counts support this clonotype. This chain joins TRBV18 and TRBJ1-1, with D uncertain. The CDR3 totals 14 residues. The V gene lost 1 base and the J gene lost 1 base, with 7 bases spanning the gap. Germline assignment: CDR1 KGHSH and CDR2 LQKENI. The CDR3 DNA is TGTGCCAGCTCACCACTAAGTCCGAACACTGAAGCTTTCTTT. It is translated as CASSPLSPNTEAFF.

This clonotype was recorded at least ten times. The genes are TRBV6-5 and TRBJ2-1; TRBD2 matches at 7 bases. The germline CDR1 and CDR2 sequences are MNHEY and SVGAGI. This CDR3 is built from 14 residues. The trim removed 2 bases at V and 8 bases at J, leaving 6 bases unmatched. The CDR3 here is CASSYHRLAYEQFF. As DNA, the CDR3 is TGTGCCAGCAGTTACCACAGACTAGCCTATGAGCAGTTCTTC.

This clonotype was found many times. This chain links TRBV20-1 with TRBJ2-5, with 7 nucleotides matching TRBD2. V lost 5 bases, J lost 5 bases, and 8 bases stayed unmatched. The CDR3 covers 13 residues. Germline V gives CDR1 DFQATT, CDR2 SNEGSKA (reference sequence). The DNA for the CDR3 is TGCAGTGCTCCCCCGGGGGGAAAGGAGACCCAGTACTTC. This translates into CSAPPGGKETQYF.

V is TRBV27 and J is TRBJ1-4; D uncertain. CDR1 and CDR2 (germline): MNHEY, SMNVEV (reference sequence). The V end was cut by 6 bases, the J end by 0 bases, with 8 bases between. This CDR3 has 14 amino acids. DNA of the CDR3: TGTGCCAGCAGCGACGGAGCAACTAATGAAAAACTGTTTTTT. It is translated as CASSDGATNEKLFF.

This clonotype was detected ten times or more. The chain links TRBV12-3 or TRBV12-4 to TRBJ2-6; TRBD1 aligns across 7 bases. The CDR3 extends over 18 amino acids. The trim removed 7 bases at V and 2 bases at J, leaving 14 bases unmatched. CDR3 DNA: TGTGCCAGCAAATCTGGGGGAACAGGGGCAACTGGGGCCAACGTCCTGACTTTC. Translating it yields CASKSGGTGATGANVLTF.

J is TRBJ2-5 and V is TRBV11-2; tentative D call: TRBD1 (5 bases). The CDR3 loop spans 14 amino acids. Germline loops: CDR1 SGHAT, CDR2 FQNNGV. V lost 5 bases to trimming and J lost 5 bases, with 15 bases between them. CDR3 sequence reads: CASSKNPSGETQYF. In DNA form, the CDR3 reads TGTGCCAGCAGCAAGAACCCGTCAGGGGAGACCCAGTACTTC.

This clonotype was seen many times. This chain joins TRBV6-5 and TRBJ1-1; D may be TRBD1 (5 bases). V was pared by 0 bases and J by 4 bases, with 15 bases between. The germline V gene has CDR1 MNHEY and CDR2 SVGAGI. This CDR3 contains 16 residues. CDR3 sequence: CASSYSGAGWGTEAFF. Written as DNA, the CDR3 is TGTGCCAGCAGTTACTCAGGGGCAGGGTGGGGCACTGAAGCTTTCTTT.

Concerning this clonotype itself: One end of the junction is discordant with germline, which a read error may explain. The rearrangement joins TRBV7-7 to TRBJ2-7; 7 bases fit TRBD1. This CDR3 spans 13 amino acids. Germline loops: CDR1 SSHAT, CDR2 FNYEAQ (reference sequence). Here the CDR3 reads CASSLDDRDEQYF. The CDR3 region has the DNA TGTGCTAGCAGCTTAGACGACAGGGACGAGCAGTACTTC.

This clonotype appeared a few times. At one of its ends the junction is not consistent with the germline gene, which may arise from a read error. The chain couples TRBV19 to TRBJ1-1, with TRBD1 matching 7 bases. There are 14 residues in the CDR3. The germline gives CDR1 LNHDA, CDR2 SQIVND (reference sequence). CDR3 nucleotide sequence: TGTGCCAGTACTATATTCGGACAGGACACTGAAGCTTTCTTT. Amino acids: CASTIFGQDTEAFF.

The V gene is TRBV4-2, the J gene TRBJ2-5, with TRBD2 matching 8 bases. Germline assignment: CDR1 LGHNA and CDR2 YNFKEQ. The CDR3 has 14 amino acids. With V trimmed by 0 bases and J by 4 bases, 1 base remained unmatched. The DNA of the CDR3 is TGTGCCAGCAGCCAAGATCGGGGGGGAGAGACCCAGTACTTC. It codes for CASSQDRGGETQYF.

This clonotype was detected ten times or more. The V and J genes are TRBV5-4 and TRBJ1-2; D perhaps matches TRBD1 (5 bases). Germline loops: CDR1 SGHNT, CDR2 YYREEE (reference sequence). Deletions cut 0 bases from V and 0 bases from J, with 12 bases between. CDR3 length: 16 amino acids. CDR3 DNA: TGTGCCAGCAGCTTGGCGGGACGAATAGCTAACTATGGCTACACCTTC. Its translation is CASSLAGRIANYGYTF.

This clonotype has a count of ten or more. The rearrangement links TRBV18 to TRBJ1-5; possibly TRBD1 for D (5 bases). Germline V CDR1 and CDR2: KGHSH, LQKENI. V was cut by 1 base and J by 10 bases, with 11 bases left in between. The CDR3 extends over 13 amino acids. The chain's CDR3 is CASSPRVDNPQHF. In DNA, the CDR3 is TGTGCCAGCTCACCACGCGTGGACAATCCCCAGCATTTT. The whole variable domain, filled in from reference TRBV18 and TRBJ1-5, reads NAGVMQNPRHLVRRRGQEARLRCSPMKGHSHVYWYRQLPEEGLKFMVYLQKENIIDESGMPKERFSAEFPKEGPSILRIQQVVRGDSAAYFCASSPRVDNPQHFGDGTRLSIL.

This clonotype was observed at least ten times. The chain recombines TRBV11-2 with TRBJ2-2, with TRBD2 matching over 8 bases. J was trimmed by 5 bases and V by 3 bases; bases with no gene match: 2. This CDR3 region has 14 residues. Germline CDR1 is SGHAT and CDR2 is FQNNGV. CDR3 residues: CASSFLAGTGELFF. The CDR3 nucleotides read TGTGCCAGCAGCTTTTTAGCGGGGACCGGGGAGCTGTTTTTT.

This clonotype has ten or more counts. The chain combines TRBV28 with TRBJ2-3, with 9 bases that match TRBD2. The CDR3 loop spans 16 amino acids. With V trimmed by 3 bases and J by 1 base, 5 bases remained unmatched. CDR1 is MDHEN, CDR2 SYDVKM, per germline. The CDR3: CASSLFSGGRTDTQYF. In DNA form, the CDR3 reads TGTGCCAGCAGTTTGTTTAGCGGGGGTCGCACAGATACGCAGTATTTT.

This chain joins TRBV20-1 and TRBJ2-7; tentatively, D is TRBD1 (6 bases). This CDR3 has 14 amino acids. V was pared by 6 bases and J by 2 bases, with 17 bases between. Germline-derived CDR1 and CDR2 are DFQATT and SNEGSKA (reference sequence). CDR3 protein: CSAQIRQAPYEQYF. The CDR3 nucleotides read TGCAGTGCCCAAATAAGACAGGCCCCCTACGAGCAGTACTTC.

The rearrangement uses TRBV7-2 and TRBJ1-1; D is perhaps TRBD1 (5 bases). CDR3 length: 12 residues. From germline, CDR1 is SGHTA and CDR2 FQGNSA. The ends were cut back, 1 base at V and 7 bases at J, with 7 bases in the middle. CDR3 protein: CASSLGGDEAFF. The CDR3 DNA reads as TGTGCCAGCAGCTTAGGGGGGGATGAAGCTTTCTTT. Variable domain in full (rest from reference TRBV7-2 and TRBJ1-1): GAGVSQSPSNKVTEKGKDVELRCDPISGHTALYWYRQSLGQGLEFLIYFQGNSAPDKSGLPSDRFSAERTGGSVSTLTIQRTQQEDSAVYLCASSLGGDEAFFGQGTRLTVV.

This clonotype was counted at least ten times. V and J are TRBV30 and TRBJ1-1; D is unclear. CDR3 length: 12 residues. The V end lost 0 bases, the J end lost 7 bases, and 9 bases lay between the germline ends. Germline V gene sequence: CDR1 GTSNPN, CDR2 SVGIG (reference sequence). The CDR3 loop reads CAWSVWQFEAFF. The CDR3 coding sequence is TGTGCCTGGAGTGTTTGGCAGTTTGAAGCTTTCTTT.

This clonotype was seen more than once but under ten times. The chain couples TRBV12-3 or TRBV12-4 to TRBJ2-7; tentative D call: TRBD1 (6 bases). This CDR3 is 12 amino acids long. The V end was cut by 5 bases, the J end by 6 bases, with 11 bases between. Here the CDR3 reads CASSLQGIEQYF. The CDR3 region has the DNA TGTGCCAGCAGTCTACAGGGTATCGAGCAGTACTTC.

This clonotype was seen a few times. The chain carries TRBV18 and TRBJ1-1; D remains ambiguous. CDR3 length: 14 residues. Germline CDR1 and CDR2: KGHSH and LQKENI. Trimming left V 3 bases short and J 3 bases short, with 11 bases between. The CDR3 sequence is CASSPEVRDTEAFF. The CDR3 DNA follows: TGTGCCAGCTCACCGGAAGTACGGGACACTGAAGCTTTCTTT. The whole variable domain, filled in from reference TRBV18 and TRBJ1-1, reads NAGVMQNPRHLVRRRGQEARLRCSPMKGHSHVYWYRQLPEEGLKFMVYLQKENIIDESGMPKERFSAEFPKEGPSILRIQQVVRGDSAAYFCASSPEVRDTEAFFGQGTRLTVV.

The table lists this clonotype with many counts. The chain couples TRBV12-3 or TRBV12-4 to TRBJ1-5; 7 nucleotides agree with TRBD1. This CDR3 spans 14 amino acids. V dropped 6 bases and J dropped 0; count of bases not matched to a gene: 2. CDR3 sequence (DNA): TGTGCCAGCAGGGGACAGATTAGCAATCAGCCCCAGCATTTT. Translation gives CASRGQISNQPQHF.

This clonotype was found many times. This chain joins TRBV6-5 and TRBJ1-3, with a possible D match to TRBD1 (5 bases). The CDR3 has 15 amino acids. Trimming took 6 bases from V and 0 from J, leaving 12 bases between them. CDR1 is MNHEY and CDR2 is SVGAGI in the germline V gene. Written as DNA, the CDR3 is TGTGCCAGCAGGCCACAGGTGTACTCTGGAAACACCATATATTTT. Its translation is CASRPQVYSGNTIYF.

This clonotype was detected ten times or more. J is TRBJ2-2 and V is TRBV7-6, with TRBD1 matching over 11 bases. CDR3 length equals 17 residues. V shed 2 bases and J 5 bases; nucleotides not matched to a gene: 7. Germline V CDR1 and CDR2: SGHVS, FNYEAQ. The CDR3 coding sequence is TGTGCCAGCAGCTTACCCCAGGGGACAGGGGGAACCGGGGAGCTGTTTTTT. As protein: CASSLPQGTGGTGELFF.

This rearrangement joins TRBV20-1 to TRBJ2-4; the D gene is possibly TRBD1 (6 bases). Germline lookup yields CDR1 DFQATT and CDR2 SNEGSKA (reference sequence). V was clipped by 3 bases and J by 6 bases, with 12 bases between them. The CDR3 extends over 13 amino acids. This CDR3 reads CSARWDTPNIQYF. CDR3 sequence (DNA): TGCAGTGCTAGGTGGGACACACCAAACATTCAGTACTTC.